This T cell receptor beta chain was profiled in a study of technical replicates of blood from several donors. Sequenced by immunoSEQ multiplex PCR; TCRdb stores in-frame clones only, minus some. Of around 89,000 clones listed, roughly 94% are singletons. With V trimmed by 5 bases and J by 5 bases, 1 base remained unmatched. CDR1 is MGHDK and CDR2 is SYGVNS in the germline V gene. The CDR3 is made up of 12 amino acids. This clonotype originated in a human donor in good health. The sample comprised T cells isolated from PBMCs. The gene calls are TRBV25-1 and TRBJ2-5, with TRBD2 identical over 8 bases. CDR3 sequence: CASSRGGETQYF. CDR3 nucleotide sequence: TGTGCCAGCAGTCGGGGGGGGGAGACCCAGTACTTC.